These 22 T cell receptor beta chains originate from one sample sequenced in a study of blood T cell repertoires in COVID-19. The data were produced by immunoSEQ multiplex PCR, yet TCRdb's version contains in-frame clones alone and is incomplete. The sample carries fewer than 30,000 clones, 80% to 95% recorded once. The sequencing input was peripheral blood. The receptor set was obtained from a human donor in a cohort sampled during active COVID-19.

In DNA, the CDR3 is TGTGCCAGTAGGGGACTAGCGGGGGGTATCGATACGCAGTATTTT. This gives the protein CASRGLAGGIDTQYF. The V and J genes are TRBV19 and TRBJ2-3; 15 bases fit TRBD2. The CDR3 is made up of 15 amino acids. Per the germline V gene, CDR1 is LNHDA and CDR2 is SQIVND (reference sequence). V gave up 6 bases and J gave up 6 bases; unmatched junction bases: 4.

V usage is TRBV11-2 and J usage is TRBJ2-1; maybe TRBD2 (5 bases). V shed 4 bases and J shed 8 bases, with 21 bases lying between them. This CDR3 comprises 16 residues. Germline CDR1 and CDR2: SGHAT and FQNNGV. The CDR3 DNA is TGTGCCAGCAGCTCTATCCGGGATCCACCTTTGGATGAGCAGTTCTTC. It encodes CASSSIRDPPLDEQFF.

The rearrangement joins TRBV29-1 to TRBJ1-1, with D tentatively TRBD1 (5 bases). In germline, CDR1 is SQVTM, CDR2 ANQGSEA. The CDR3 length is 11 residues. V lost 4 bases and J lost 7, with 10 bases in between. DNA of the CDR3: TGCAGCGTTGGGGGGGGTCGTGAAGCTTTCTTT. The encoded protein is CSVGGGREAFF. Full variable domain (outside the CDR3, taken from reference TRBV29-1 and TRBJ1-1): SAVISQKPSRDICQRGTSLTIQCQVDSQVTMMFWYRQQPGQSLTLIATANQGSEATYESGFVIDKFPISRPNLTFSTLTVSNMSPEDSSIYLCSVGGGREAFFGQGTRLTVV.

The V and J genes are TRBV10-3 and TRBJ2-3; 9 nucleotides agree with TRBD2. J lost 1 base, V lost 3 bases, and 2 bases had no gene match. This CDR3 has 15 amino acids. Germline V gene lookup returns CDR1 ENHRY and CDR2 SYGVKD. DNA of the CDR3: TGTGCCATCAGTGACGGCGGGGGGGGCACAGATACGCAGTATTTT. Amino acids: CAISDGGGGTDTQYF.

The V and J genes are TRBV28 and TRBJ2-4; D is undetermined. In germline, CDR1 is MDHEN, CDR2 SYDVKM. CDR3 size: 16 residues. The V and J ends lost 2 bases and 2 bases respectively, with 13 bases between them. CDR3 in DNA: TGTGCCAGCAGTTTAGTGACACTTGGGTCCAAAAACATTCAGTACTTC. Residues: CASSLVTLGSKNIQYF.

This sequence joins TRBV10-2 and TRBJ1-5; D remains ambiguous. Trimming removed 2 bases from V and 2 bases from J, with 10 bases in between. The germline gives CDR1 WSHSY, CDR2 SAAADI. The CDR3 has 15 residues. DNA for the CDR3: TGCGCCAGCAGTGAGGGCCCCGGAGGCAATCAGCCCCAGCATTTT. It specifies CASSEGPGGNQPQHF.

This clone is a singleton in its sample. V gene TRBV19 combines with J gene TRBJ1-5; tentatively, D is TRBD1 (6 bases). The CDR3 totals 17 residues. Trimming removed 3 bases at V and 2 bases at J, with 17 bases between. Looked up from germline, CDR1 is LNHDA and CDR2 is SQIVND (reference sequence). The CDR3 is CASSMGSRGVGNQPQHF. The CDR3, as DNA: TGTGCCAGTAGTATGGGCTCCAGGGGAGTAGGCAATCAGCCCCAGCATTTT.

The rearrangement uses TRBV19 and TRBJ1-5; possibly TRBD1 for D (6 bases). V dropped 3 bases and J dropped 0 bases, with 15 bases sitting between them. From germline, CDR1 is LNHDA and CDR2 SQIVND (reference sequence). The CDR3 contains 17 residues. The DNA for the CDR3 is TGTGCCAGTAGTATCAGCAGGGGCGCGAATAGCAATCAGCCCCAGCATTTT. Encoded protein: CASSISRGANSNQPQHF.

This chain connects TRBV9 to TRBJ2-1, with D possibly being TRBD2 (7 bases). The CDR3 consists of 15 residues. Trimming shortened V by 4 bases and J by 5 bases, and 16 bases separated the two germline ends. Looked up from germline, CDR1 is SGDLS and CDR2 is YYNGEE. This CDR3 reads CASSPRGGSNNEQFF. The CDR3 DNA reads as TGTGCCAGCAGCCCAAGGGGGGGGTCAAACAATGAGCAGTTCTTC.

The V call is TRBV11-3, the J call TRBJ2-7; a possible D gene is TRBD1 (5 bases). The germline V gene encodes CDR1 SGHNT and CDR2 YENEEA. This CDR3 contains 13 residues. V lost 4 bases, J lost 3 bases, and 10 bases lay in between. The CDR3, as DNA: TGTGCCAGCAGCTCGGACACCGGCTACGAGCAGTACTTC. Translation: CASSSDTGYEQYF.

This rearrangement joins TRBV2 to TRBJ1-2; no firm D call. The germline gives CDR1 SNHLY, CDR2 FYNNEI. The CDR3 is made up of 15 amino acids. V was pared by 3 bases and J by 3 bases, with 14 bases between. CDR3 DNA sequence: TGTGCCAGCAGTGAGATTGGGCGAAACCACTATGGCTACACCTTC. Amino acids: CASSEIGRNHYGYTF.

The rearrangement joins TRBV10-3 to TRBJ2-5, with 7 bases matching TRBD1. The J segment lost 5 bases and the V segment lost 8 bases, leaving 8 bases of the junction unmatched. This CDR3 region has 13 residues. Germline CDR1 and CDR2: ENHRY and SYGVKD. This CDR3 is CAIGERGRETQYF. CDR3 coding DNA: TGTGCCATCGGGGAGAGGGGGCGGGAGACCCAGTACTTC.

This sequence joins TRBV10-1 and TRBJ1-1; D is unclear. CDR3 size: 13 residues. CDR1 is WNHNN and CDR2 is SYGVQD in the germline V gene (reference sequence). Trimming stripped 8 bases from V and 5 bases from J, with 15 bases between. CDR3: CASRLLPGTEAFF. The CDR3 nucleotides are TGCGCCAGCCGCCTCCTCCCGGGAACTGAAGCTTTCTTT.

This clone was recorded a few times. The chain has TRBV9 and TRBJ2-1; maybe TRBD2 (6 bases). Trimming shortened V by 0 bases and J by 0 bases, and 10 bases separated the two germline ends. Germline loops: CDR1 SGDLS, CDR2 YYNGEE. The CDR3 runs 16 residues. This CDR3 is CASSVARGSSYNEQFF. The CDR3 DNA sequence: TGTGCCAGCAGCGTAGCCCGGGGGAGCTCCTACAATGAGCAGTTCTTC. Complete variable domain (other parts from reference TRBV9 and TRBJ2-1): DSGVTQTPKHLITATGQRVTLRCSPRSGDLSVYWYQQSLDQGLQFLIQYYNGEERAKGNILERFSAQQFPDLHSELNLSSLELGDSALYFCASSVARGSSYNEQFFGPGTRLTVL.

This chain joins TRBV5-1 and TRBJ2-3, with 8 bases that match TRBD1. Germline V CDR1 and CDR2: SGHRS, YFSETQ. J was trimmed by 6 bases and V by 4 bases; bases with no gene match: 1. CDR3 size: 12 residues. The CDR3 bases are TGCGCCAGCAGCCAGGGGGCTGATACGCAGTATTTT. Amino acid sequence: CASSQGADTQYF.

The chain recombines TRBV5-1 with TRBJ2-5, with 8 bases aligning to TRBD2. In germline, CDR1 is SGHRS, CDR2 YFSETQ. J lost 4 bases, V lost 0 bases, and 5 bases had no gene match. The CDR3 contains 15 residues. The CDR3 sequence is CASSLGTSRGETQYF. Written as DNA, the CDR3 is TGCGCCAGCAGCTTGGGGACTAGCAGGGGAGAGACCCAGTACTTC.

V and J are TRBV7-2 and TRBJ2-1; 11 bases match TRBD2. With V trimmed by 5 bases and J by 4 bases, 4 bases remained unmatched. The CDR3 is made up of 15 amino acids. The germline gives CDR1 SGHTA, CDR2 FQGNSA. This chain's CDR3 is CASSPRTSGYNEQFF. The CDR3 coding sequence is TGTGCCAGCAGCCCCAGGACTAGCGGGTACAATGAGCAGTTCTTC.

The rearrangement links TRBV4-1 to TRBJ1-2, with 7 bases identical to TRBD1. V shed 1 base, J shed 8 bases, and the junction held 7 bases outside the gene matches. Germline-derived CDR1 and CDR2 are MGHRA and YSYEKL. The CDR3 is 14 residues long. CDR3 protein: CASSQADRDGGYTF. In DNA, the CDR3 is TGCGCCAGCAGCCAAGCCGACAGGGATGGCGGCTACACCTTC.

The genes are TRBV3-1 (or the pseudogene TRBV3-2) and TRBJ2-3; tentatively, D is TRBD2 (5 bases). The CDR3 is 12 residues long. V was shortened by 6 bases and J by 6 bases, with 10 bases between the two germline ends. CDR1 and CDR2 from the germline V gene are LGHDT and YNNKEL (reference sequence). In DNA, the CDR3 is TGTGCCAGCAGAGGGTCGGGGGATACGCAGTATTTT. It is translated as CASRGSGDTQYF.

This chain connects TRBV27 to TRBJ1-2, with 10 bases lining up with TRBD1. Trimming removed 1 base from V and 7 bases from J; junction bases left unmatched: 9. In germline, CDR1 is MNHEY, CDR2 SMNVEV (reference sequence). The length of the CDR3 is 16 residues. CDR3 in DNA: TGTGCCAGCAGTTTATGGACAGGGGGGTATCTGGTTGGCTACACCTTC. Its protein product is CASSLWTGGYLVGYTF.

This chain joins TRBV7-3 and TRBJ2-4; TRBD2 matches 7 bases. This CDR3 contains 13 residues. Losses at the gene ends were 5 bases for V and 9 bases for J; bases not matched to a gene: 7. Germline loops: CDR1 SGHTA, CDR2 FQGTGA. The CDR3 DNA reads as TGTGCCAGCAGCCCACGGGAGGCGGGCATTCAGTACTTC. Its translation is CASSPREAGIQYF.

The rearrangement links TRBV18 to TRBJ2-4, with a tentative D call TRBD1 (6 bases). CDR1 and CDR2 from the germline V gene are KGHSH and LQKENI. The CDR3 covers 13 residues. V was trimmed by 6 bases and J by 2 bases, leaving 8 bases between them. This CDR3 reads CASSGHSKNIQYF. As DNA, the CDR3 is TGTGCCAGCTCGGGACACTCCAAAAACATTCAGTACTTC.